The T cell receptor beta chain under discussion was sequenced for a study of shared clonotypes between healthy human individuals (dated by TCRdb to about 2020). About the full investigation: The cohort included a few men and a couple of women between 18 and 49 years of age. For each donor, CD4 naive and CD4 memory were each given three plates, CD8 naive was given two plates, and CD8 memory was given one plate. To estimate repertoire size and how much clonotypes are shared between individuals, the study performed deep sequencing of blood TCR repertoires from a few healthy adults. Between about 0.85 and 8.9 billion PBMCs per donor were obtained by leukapheresis. Different laboratories and diverse techniques were used to prepare libraries and sequence TCR repertoires, to increase sequencing depth and limit assay-specific biases.

General study outcomes and caveats: The genetic and exposure-history diversity represented was limited by the small number of donors. Pairwise subsampling indicated that sequencing depth was expected to affect the degree of clonotype sharing among donors. Sampling was limited to blood, and TCR repertoires in tissue likely differ from TCR repertoires in blood. Even with the large sequencing depth, rarefaction of the sorted-subset datasets indicated that sequencing was incomplete. Across a few donors, 5% to 6% of naive CD4, around 3.3% of naive CD8, around 2.5% of memory CD4, and approximately 0.4% of memory CD8 clonotypes were shared. Compared with non-shared clonotypes, the clonotypes found in all four sorted-subset donors had higher generation probabilities. Naive subsets generally had larger estimated clonotype richness than memory subsets did.

This clone was found once. What this receptor recognizes is not known. No base quality values were provided; no much bigger clone lies one nucleotide off. The donors were healthy, HIV-negative adults who had no recently reported acute infections or vaccinations. Every donor was a Caucasian adult living in Nashville, Tennessee, USA. CD4+ T cells were enriched through magnetic negative selection, after which naive cells were positively selected on CD45RA and the remaining negative fraction served as the memory subset. After blood collection by leukapheresis, PBMCs were isolated using Ficoll-Histopaque density gradient centrifugation and then cryopreserved in the vapor phase of liquid nitrogen. Analytical flow cytometry was used to check the purity and quantity of each magnetically sorted T cell population. Genomic DNA was isolated from each sorted fraction and quantified by UV absorbance on a Nanodrop 2000c.

Using the deep immunoSEQ assay, TCR CDR3 regions were amplified from genomic DNA by multiplex PCR. For each cell subset, the extracted genomic DNA was distributed evenly across all wells of several immunoSEQ 96-well plates, and each plate served as one replicate. For sorted subsets, about 200 ng genomic DNA, equal to approximately 30,000 T cell genomes, was loaded into each replicate PCR. Purified libraries were quantified with a Qubit 3.0 fluorometer, sized on a Bioanalyzer 2100, and re-quantified with the KAPA Library Quantification kit. Each immunoSEQ 96-well plate was sequenced on its own single-read 150-cycle Illumina NextSeq 550 flow cell. The original methods were these. Because the immunoSEQ output held only junctional sequences and lacked quality scores, the filtering could not match the filtering applied to full-length reads. Sequences were annotated with PyIR, a Python wrapper for IgBLAST v1.9, and V/J genes and CDR3 were assigned using IMGT germline references. Reads were filtered out if the reads had weak V/J assignments (E-value above 1e-6), no CDR3, stop codons, out-of-frame junctions, or ambiguous translated residues. V3J clonotypes were defined as sequences sharing the same inferred V gene, J gene, and CDR3 amino acid sequence. To compute the percentage overlap between repertoires, the number of shared unique clonotypes was divided by the size of the smaller repertoire. Repertoire richness was assessed with RTK rarefaction, the Chao1 estimator, and Recon v2.1 estimates of unobserved clonotypes. For all TCRbeta clonotypes obtained by the gDNA method from four donors, generation probabilities were computed with OLGA. TCRdb took over this immuneACCESS table, retaining in-frame rearrangements with V and J assigned. Such tables are incomplete; in checked studies, under half of the missing clones stem from an unresolved V gene, and the remainder is unexplained. V and J calls and clone size are copied from that table; D and trimming were computed from the DNA. In this sample the table shows around 2.1 million clones, approximately 94% of which occur a single time. The ten most abundant clones make up around 0.13% of the sample.

According to the germline V gene, CDR1 reads SGHRS and CDR2 reads YFSETQ. Counted from cysteine to phenylalanine, this CDR3 has 17 amino acids. Only CDR3 DNA remains: 51 bases, in frame from the first base. V lost 0 bases and J lost 0 bases; the stretch between them is 10 bases long. The specimen was naive CD4+ T cells sorted from blood. In the paper's terms, the cell subset or site label means: CD45RA+ positively selected. This chain joins TRBV5-1 to TRBJ2-6; the D gene is unclear. The clonotype originates from a man aged 18 to 29 in good health. The DNA sequence reads TGCGCCAGCAGCTTGGCCATCCTAAGCTCTGGGGCCAACGTCCTGACTTTC. This sequence encodes CASSLAILSSGANVLTF.